The 11 T cell receptor beta chains in this list originate from one sample, sequenced in a study of monozygotic twins with inflammatory bowel disease. From its re-call of the 5' RACE reads, TCRdb lists each CDR3 protein once, without DNA. The sample totals around 200,000 distinct CDR3 sequences. The sequenced sample was blood. The source of these receptors is a human donor with ulcerative colitis or Crohn's disease, or a healthy co-twin of an affected twin (not recorded which).

The chain is built from TRBV7-6 and TRBJ1-3. The CDR3 extends over 13 amino acids. Germline CDR1 SGHVS, CDR2 FNYEAQ. The CDR3 spells CASSQYSGNTIYF.

The CDR3 sequence is CASSLLYGEKLFF. The chain links TRBV6-5 to TRBJ1-4. Looked up from germline, CDR1 is MNHEY and CDR2 is SVGAGI. The CDR3 extends over 13 amino acids.

This rearrangement joins TRBV18 to TRBJ2-3; TCRdb picks TRBD2, but there is no DNA to check that call. Per germline, CDR1 KGHSH and CDR2 LQKENI. The CDR3 loop spans 19 amino acids. The CDR3: CASSPPVTQRGEFTDTQYF.

The CDR3 protein is CSARDPGNEQFF. This sequence joins TRBV20-1 and TRBJ2-1. The CDR3 is 12 residues long. In germline, CDR1 is DFQATT, CDR2 SNEGSKA (reference sequence).

This rearrangement joins TRBV3-1 to TRBJ2-7; TCRdb outputs TRBD2, but without DNA this stays unchecked. CDR3 length equals 14 residues. Per the germline V gene, CDR1 is LGHDT and CDR2 is YNNKEL (reference sequence). CDR3 region: CASSQVKRGSEQYF.

J is TRBJ1-1 and V is TRBV28; TCRdb outputs TRBD1, but without DNA this stays unchecked. The CDR3 length is 13 residues. Germline V CDR1 and CDR2: MDHEN, SYDVKM. CDR3 in amino acids: CASSGGIPTEAFF.

The gene calls are TRBV2 and TRBJ1-1; TCRdb proposes TRBD1, but this gene call is untestable without DNA. The V gene's germline CDR1 is SNHLY and CDR2 FYNNEI. This CDR3 spans 13 amino acids. CDR3: CASRDRPNTEAFF.

The V call is TRBV29-1, the J call TRBJ2-1; absent DNA, TCRdb's TRBD2 call cannot be checked. CDR1 is SQVTM and CDR2 is ANQGSEA in the germline V gene. This CDR3 region has 13 residues. The CDR3 is CSVESGSRNEQFF.

Here the CDR3 reads CSARVLAAGGYEQYF. The chain carries TRBV20-1 and TRBJ2-7; without DNA, the TCRdb call of TRBD1 cannot be checked. CDR1 and CDR2 from the germline V gene are DFQATT and SNEGSKA (reference sequence). This CDR3 spans 15 amino acids.

V gene TRBV27 combines with J gene TRBJ1-4; TCRdb proposes TRBD1, but this gene call is untestable without DNA. Germline CDR1 reads MNHEY; CDR2 reads SMNVEV (reference sequence). The CDR3 covers 14 residues. The CDR3 sequence: CASSLVGPAGRRVF.

The CDR3 reads CATSRGQVGTEAFF. The chain uses TRBV15 and TRBJ1-1; TCRdb proposes TRBD1, but this gene call is untestable without DNA. The V gene's germline CDR1 is LNHNV and CDR2 YYDKDF (reference sequence). The CDR3 length is 14 residues.